What follows are 6 T cell receptor beta chains derived from one specimen sequenced in a study of OX40 agonist ivuxolimab in advanced cancers. Sequenced by immunoSEQ multiplex PCR; TCRdb stores in-frame clones only, minus some. The sample contains about 99,000 clones, 95% to 97% of which appear only once. The specimen comprised CD4+ or CD8+ T cells sorted from blood, sampled in a trial of the OX40 agonist ivuxolimab. The receptors were sampled from an adult with an advanced solid tumor such as melanoma, head and neck, liver or kidney cancer.

The rearrangement uses TRBV7-7 and TRBJ2-7; 9 nucleotides align to TRBD2. V shed 5 bases and J 1 base; nucleotides not matched to a gene: 6. The CDR3 length is 15 residues. CDR1 is SSHAT and CDR2 is FNYEAQ in the germline V gene (reference sequence). The CDR3 loop is CASSPSGGQSYEQYF. In nucleotides, the CDR3 is TGTGCCAGCAGCCCGAGCGGGGGGCAATCCTACGAGCAGTACTTC.

This sequence joins TRBV19 and TRBJ1-1; 11 bases match TRBD1. V lost 8 bases, J lost 6 bases, and 2 bases stayed unmatched. The CDR3 contains 12 residues. Germline loops: CDR1 LNHDA, CDR2 SQIVND (reference sequence). This chain's CDR3 is CASWTGGPEAFF. CDR3 DNA sequence: TGTGCCAGTTGGACAGGGGGCCCTGAAGCTTTCTTT. Looking up the rest from reference TRBV19 and TRBJ1-1 gives the full variable domain: DGGITQSPKYLFRKEGQNVTLSCEQNLNHDAMYWYRQDPGQGLRLIYYSQIVNDFQKGDIAEGYSVSREKKESFPLTVTSAQKNPTAFYLCASWTGGPEAFFGQGTRLTVV.

The chain links TRBV30 to TRBJ1-1, with TRBD1 identical over 8 bases. CDR1 is GTSNPN, CDR2 SVGIG, per germline (reference sequence). Trimming cost V 4 bases and J 5 bases; bases outside gene matches: 6. The CDR3 spans 13 residues. This CDR3 is CAWTQGVGTEAFF. The CDR3 bases are TGTGCCTGGACACAGGGGGTTGGGACTGAAGCTTTCTTT.

This chain links TRBV5-4 with TRBJ2-7; D is unresolved. V lost 0 bases, J lost 2 bases, and 12 bases lay in between. The CDR3 length is 15 residues. The germline gives CDR1 SGHNT, CDR2 YYREEE (reference sequence). CDR3 in DNA: TGTGCCAGCAGCTTGGCCGTAAGGACCGCCTACGAGCAGTACTTC. Residues: CASSLAVRTAYEQYF.

V gene TRBV6-5 combines with J gene TRBJ2-5; TRBD2 is a possible D gene (6 bases). Deletions cut 2 bases from V and 2 bases from J, with 12 bases between. The CDR3 extends over 15 amino acids. Per the germline V gene, CDR1 is MNHEY and CDR2 is SVGAGI. The CDR3 protein is CASSYGLGLQETQYF. The CDR3 DNA reads TGTGCCAGCAGTTACGGTCTGGGACTGCAAGAGACCCAGTACTTC.

This chain uses TRBV4-1 with TRBJ2-7, with 12 bases matching TRBD1. This CDR3 comprises 19 residues. V lost 3 bases to trimming and J lost 1 base; unmatched junction nucleotides: 13. CDR1 is MGHRA, CDR2 YSYEKL, per germline. DNA of the CDR3: TGCGCCAGCAGCCACCTGGCGGGACAGGGGGCCTCGGGGTCCTACGAGCAGTACTTC. It is translated as CASSHLAGQGASGSYEQYF.